This T cell receptor beta chain was identified during a study of cytomegalovirus exposure and HLA in healthy donors. Study conclusions and caveats: There was a cluster of highly shared sequence variants that was likely a sequencing artifact.

The PCR used 60 Vbeta and 13 Jbeta primers. Under the authors' procedure: Some 11 million shared chains were among the about 80 million unique TCR beta chains that a later analysis counted. Sequencing was performed with immunoSEQ multiplex PCR; in TCRdb, only in-frame clones are kept and a portion is missing. The V and J calls and the clone size are those of that table, but D and trimming were determined from the DNA. This specimen shows roughly 51,000 clones; the ten leading clones hold 5.5% to 7%. With respect to this clone: Antigen: not known. This sample includes further DNA sequences coding for the same CDR3.

Germline V lookup: CDR1 PRHDT, CDR2 FYEKMQ (reference sequence). The CDR3 spans 13 residues. J lost 4 bases, V lost 3 bases, and 2 bases had no gene match. The specimen was PBMCs. The origin of this receptor is a male donor in good health and CMV-seropositive. The V call is TRBV13, the J call TRBJ1-2; TRBD1 aligns across 7 bases. CDR3 DNA sequence: TGTGCCAGCAGCTTTGGACAGGCCTATGGCTACACCTTC. Translation gives CASSFGQAYGYTF.